This T cell receptor (beta chain) was recorded in a study of blood T cells in healthy people across ages. Then a second PCR, running about 6 to 11 cycles, was carried out with a sample-barcoded 5' primer and a J-beta primer mix. A single record per CDR3 protein comes from TCRdb applying MiXCR to the 5' RACE reads. The sample yields over a million distinct CDR3 sequences, approximately 42% seen once. After removal of 8 bases from V and 2 bases from J, the junction contained 8 bases not matched to a gene. The CDR3 totals 14 residues. Germline lookup yields CDR1 MNHNS and CDR2 SASEGT. Points from the study as a whole: Fewer expanded clones and more diversity marked long-lived versus aged donors. It was held that the diversity estimates obtained from one million T cells were underestimates.

The table lists this clonotype with a few counts. Its antigen is unidentified. Per individual sample, total RNA of at least 6 micrograms was extracted. The sequencing input was blood. The TCR sequence derives from a young woman in good health. The chain recombines TRBV6-1 with TRBJ2-7; 8 bases are a match to TRBD2. CDR3 coding DNA: TGTGCCAGCTGGGAGCGGGGGCGTACCTACGAGCAGTACTTC. Amino acids: CASWERGRTYEQYF.